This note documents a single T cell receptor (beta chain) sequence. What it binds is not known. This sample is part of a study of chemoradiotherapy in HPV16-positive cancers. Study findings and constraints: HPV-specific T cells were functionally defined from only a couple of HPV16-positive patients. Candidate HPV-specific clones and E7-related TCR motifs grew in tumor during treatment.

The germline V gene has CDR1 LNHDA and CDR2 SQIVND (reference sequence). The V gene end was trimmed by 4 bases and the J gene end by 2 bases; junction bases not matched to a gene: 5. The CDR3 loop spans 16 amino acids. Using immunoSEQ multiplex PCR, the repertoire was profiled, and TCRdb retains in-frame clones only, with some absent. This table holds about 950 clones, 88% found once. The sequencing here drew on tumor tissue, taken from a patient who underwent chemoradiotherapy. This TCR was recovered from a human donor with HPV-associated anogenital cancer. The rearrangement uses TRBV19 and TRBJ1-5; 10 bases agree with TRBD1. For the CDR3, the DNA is TGTGCCAGTAGTACGACAGGGGGCGCCGGCAATCAGCCCCAGCATTTT. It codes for CASSTTGGAGNQPQHF. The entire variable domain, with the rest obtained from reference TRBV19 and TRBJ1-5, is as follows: DGGITQSPKYLFRKEGQNVTLSCEQNLNHDAMYWYRQDPGQGLRLIYYSQIVNDFQKGDIAEGYSVSREKKESFPLTVTSAQKNPTAFYLCASSTTGGAGNQPQHFGDGTRLSIL.